The text below deals with one T cell receptor (beta chain). Its antigen is still unknown. This entry belongs to a study of cytomegalovirus exposure and HLA in healthy donors. Across the whole study: The approximately 660 first-cohort repertoires shared a platform with the 100 to 150 validation repertoires, as reported in a later analysis. Points from the study as a whole: Cytomegalovirus status, reportedly, was diagnosed with high specificity and sensitivity by the classifier. A list of roughly 180 TCR beta chains associated with cytomegalovirus was given.

The donors were part of the validation cohort, which consisted of more than 90 subjects and was separate from the first cohort of around 620 subjects. The CDR3 sequence is 14 residues long. Trimming removed 4 bases from V and 0 bases from J, with 10 bases in between. Per the germline V gene, CDR1 is SGHDT and CDR2 is YYEEEE. Repertoires were generated with immunoSEQ multiplex PCR, while TCRdb's copy carries only in-frame clones and drops some. The sample contains 65,000 or so clones, about 90% of which appear only once. Sequencing was carried out using PBMCs. The V call is TRBV5-6, the J call TRBJ1-1; D remains unclear. This sequence was found in a woman between 18 and 29 years old in good health and CMV-seronegative. The chain's CDR3 is CASSRWAVNTEAFF. The CDR3, as DNA: TGTGCCAGCAGCCGTTGGGCCGTGAACACTGAAGCTTTCTTT.